This entry lists 18 T cell receptor beta chains sequenced from one sample in a study of radiation and T cells in renal cell carcinoma. Profiling relied on immunoSEQ multiplex PCR, and the TCRdb table lists in-frame clones only, not all of them. This table has 100,000 to 150,000 clones, about 81% appearing once. Time point specified: blood 2 weeks post-SBRT. Treatment reported: 15 Gy SBRT to primary tumor, nephrectomy 4 weeks later. This specimen consisted of blood, obtained from a patient whose treatment included radiotherapy and nephrectomy. These receptors came from a man aged 45-65 years with renal cell carcinoma.

In this sample, this clone turned up once. This chain uses TRBV5-1 with TRBJ2-7, with D unclear. The CDR3 totals 11 residues. From germline, CDR1 is SGHRS and CDR2 YFSETQ. V lost 5 bases and J 6 bases, leaving 9 bases between the germline ends. CDR3 sequence reads: CASRLEGEQYF. The CDR3, as DNA: TGCGCCAGCAGGTTAGAAGGCGAGCAGTACTTC.

The CDR3 sequence is CAMATLPPSSYEQYF. CDR3 DNA sequence: TGTGCGATGGCTACCCTCCCCCCGAGCTCCTACGAGCAGTACTTC. V usage is TRBV6-5 and J usage is TRBJ2-7, with D uncertain. The CDR3 totals 15 residues. In germline, CDR1 is MNHEY, CDR2 SVGAGI.

The V call is TRBV5-4, the J call TRBJ2-7; 10 positions match TRBD1. Trimming removed 4 bases from V and 3 bases from J; junction bases left unmatched: 7. The CDR3 is 15 amino acids. CDR1 and CDR2 from the germline V gene are SGHNT and YYREEE (reference sequence). The CDR3 region has the DNA TGTGCCAGCAGCCCGGGACAGGGGATTCACTACGAGCAGTACTTC. Protein: CASSPGQGIHYEQYF. Full variable domain (remainder filled in from reference TRBV5-4 and TRBJ2-7): ETGVTQSPTHLIKTRGQQVTLRCSSQSGHNTVSWYQQALGQGPQFIFQYYREEENGRGNFPPRFSGLQFPNYSSELNVNALELDDSALYLCASSPGQGIHYEQYFGPGTRLTVT.

The J gene is TRBJ2-2, the V gene TRBV7-9, with D perhaps matching TRBD1 or TRBD2 (5 bases each). V was shortened by 6 bases and J by 2 bases, with 16 bases between the two germline ends. CDR1 SEHNR and CDR2 FQNEAQ come from the germline V gene (reference sequence). This CDR3 has 16 residues. The CDR3 nucleotides read TGTGCCAGCAGATTCACGGGGCAACTAAACACCGGGGAGCTGTTTTTT. It encodes CASRFTGQLNTGELFF. Using reference TRBV7-9 and TRBJ2-2 for the parts outside the CDR3, the full variable domain is DTGVSQNPRHKITKRGQNVTFRCDPISEHNRLYWYRQTLGQGPEFLTYFQNEAQLEKSRLLSDRFSAERPKGSFSTLEIQRTEQGDSAMYLCASRFTGQLNTGELFFGEGSRLTVL.

V is TRBV5-3 and J is TRBJ2-7; D might be TRBD1 (6 bases). TRBV5-3 is sorted into the ORF group, with uncertain function. V was cut by 5 bases and J by 0 bases, with 15 bases left in between. CDR3 length: 15 amino acids. This CDR3 is CARSIEGRGSYEQYF. The CDR3, as DNA: TGTGCCAGAAGTATAGAGGGCAGGGGCTCCTACGAGCAGTACTTC.

The rearrangement uses TRBV5-1 and TRBJ2-3; 9 bases are shared with TRBD2. The CDR3 runs 14 residues. The germline CDR1 and CDR2 sequences are SGHRS and YFSETQ. The V gene end was trimmed by 6 bases and the J gene end by 5 bases; junction bases not matched to a gene: 7. The CDR3 spells CASMGLAGEDTQYF. CDR3 DNA sequence: TGCGCCAGCATGGGACTAGCCGGCGAAGATACGCAGTATTTT.

The chain carries TRBV7-9 and TRBJ2-5; possible D gene TRBD1, 6 bases. Near its end, the DNA agrees better with TRBJ2-7, so the J call may be wrong. The CDR3 is 12 residues long. Germline V gives CDR1 SEHNR, CDR2 FQNEAQ (reference sequence). The DNA of the CDR3 is TGTGCCAGCAGCGCGAGGGGGTACGAGCAGTACTTC. Translated: CASSARGYEQYF.

There are a few counts of this clone. This chain joins TRBV19 and TRBJ1-2; 9 bases match TRBD1. Per the germline V gene, CDR1 is LNHDA and CDR2 is SQIVND (reference sequence). The CDR3 consists of 13 residues. The V and J ends lost 4 bases and 4 bases, in that order; junction bases with no gene match: 1. CDR3 sequence (DNA): TGTGCCAGTAGTACGGGACAGGGCTATGGCTACACCTTC. It is translated as CASSTGQGYGYTF.

This rearrangement joins TRBV6-5 to TRBJ1-1, with D tentatively TRBD1 (5 bases). The V gene's germline CDR1 is MNHEY and CDR2 SVGAGI. The CDR3 sequence is 13 residues long. V was pared by 6 bases and J by 2 bases, with 10 bases between. In nucleotides, the CDR3 is TGTGCCAGCAGCTCCGGGGGAAACACTGAAGCTTTCTTT. It translates to CASSSGGNTEAFF.

This clone was counted once. V usage is TRBV2 and J usage is TRBJ2-1; D unresolved. Trimming removed 8 bases at V and 2 bases at J, with 4 bases between. The germline CDR1 and CDR2 sequences are SNHLY and FYNNEI. This CDR3 spans 11 amino acids. The chain's CDR3 is CASGAYNEQFF. The DNA for the CDR3 is TGTGCCAGCGGGGCCTACAATGAGCAGTTCTTC.

This rearrangement joins TRBV6-1 to TRBJ2-7; D is perhaps TRBD1 (6 bases). This CDR3 has 13 amino acids. Germline V gene sequence: CDR1 MNHNS, CDR2 SASEGT. V dropped 10 bases and J dropped 2 bases, with 15 bases sitting between them. CDR3 amino acids: CAIRTEIPYEQYF. In DNA, the CDR3 is TGTGCCATCCGGACAGAAATTCCCTACGAGCAGTACTTC.

The rearrangement joins TRBV7-2 to TRBJ2-2; possibly TRBD2 for D (6 bases). V gave up 4 bases and J gave up 6 bases, with 9 bases separating them. This CDR3 contains 13 residues. CDR1 SGHTA and CDR2 FQGNSA come from the germline V gene. The CDR3 here is CASSWRLAGELFF. CDR3 coding DNA: TGTGCCAGCAGCTGGCGACTAGCCGGGGAGCTGTTTTTT. The entire variable domain, with the rest obtained from reference TRBV7-2 and TRBJ2-2, is as follows: GAGVSQSPSNKVTEKGKDVELRCDPISGHTALYWYRQSLGQGLEFLIYFQGNSAPDKSGLPSDRFSAERTGGSVSTLTIQRTQQEDSAVYLCASSWRLAGELFFGEGSRLTVL.

The V gene is TRBV30, the J gene TRBJ1-5, with D perhaps TRBD1 (6 bases). The germline gives CDR1 GTSNPN, CDR2 SVGIG (reference sequence). V shed 0 bases and J shed 9 bases, with 9 bases lying between them. The CDR3 extends over 12 amino acids. The CDR3: CAWSVRGGPQHF. The CDR3 DNA reads as TGTGCCTGGAGTGTAAGGGGGGGGCCCCAGCATTTT.

This clone has just a few counts. The chain is built from TRBV6-6 and TRBJ1-4; maybe TRBD1 (6 bases). The V end was cut by 7 bases, the J end by 0 bases, with 15 bases between. The germline CDR1 and CDR2 sequences are MNHNY and SVGAGI (reference sequence). There are 16 residues in the CDR3. As DNA, the CDR3 is TGTGCCAGCACCCTGGACAGTTCGGCAACTAATGAAAAACTGTTTTTT. It yields the protein CASTLDSSATNEKLFF.

Only one count was recorded for this clone. The chain uses TRBV18 and TRBJ2-5, with 7 bases aligning to TRBD2. The V gene's germline CDR1 is KGHSH and CDR2 LQKENI. Germline trimming cut 6 bases from V and 2 bases from J; bases unmatched to any gene: 9. The CDR3 is made up of 15 amino acids. The CDR3 is CASSTGTGGQETQYF. The CDR3 nucleotides are TGTGCCAGCTCGACCGGTACGGGGGGTCAAGAGACCCAGTACTTC.

This clone was observed once. The chain joins TRBV9 to TRBJ1-1, with 8 bases identical to TRBD1. This CDR3 has 15 amino acids. Trimming removed 6 bases from V and 5 bases from J; junction bases left unmatched: 12. In germline, CDR1 is SGDLS, CDR2 YYNGEE. The CDR3 nucleotides are TGTGCCAGCACCGGTGGGAACAGGGGGGGGACTGAAGCTTTCTTT. Translating it yields CASTGGNRGGTEAFF.

To note about this clone: The junction departs from germline at one end; a sequencing error may be responsible. This chain links TRBV7-7 with TRBJ2-1; D not resolved. Germline-derived CDR1 and CDR2 are SSHAT and FNYEAQ (reference sequence). The CDR3 runs 13 residues. CDR3 coding DNA: TGTGCTAGCAGCCAAACTATAGAAAATGAGCAGTTCTTC. Encoded protein: CASSQTIENEQFF.

The genes are TRBV6-1 and TRBJ1-1; 7 nucleotides agree with TRBD1. The V and J ends lost 3 bases and 1 base, in that order; junction bases with no gene match: 2. Germline V gene lookup returns CDR1 MNHNS and CDR2 SASEGT. The CDR3 runs 14 residues. CDR3 coding DNA: TGTGCCAGCAGTGATAAGGGGGCGAACACTGAAGCTTTCTTT. Translating it yields CASSDKGANTEAFF.